This entry concerns a single TCR beta chain. Which antigen it targets is not known. No qualities accompany the bases; no much larger clone lies one base away. This specimen comes from a study of blood T cell repertoires in COVID-19 (dated by TCRdb to the early 2020s). Broadly, across the study: Samples covering the acute and convalescent phases of COVID-19 were provided by collaborators in the United States, Italy and Spain. The material from the prospective study consisted of cDNA or gDNA derived from T cells, B-cell-depleted T cells, or PBMCs. Deeply sampled blood TCRbeta repertoires from subjects exposed to, actively infected with, or recovered from COVID-19 were included in the dataset. A freely available public database, intended as a resource for researchers studying the immune response to SARS-CoV-2, is where the repertoires were released. Samples came from the ongoing ImmuneRACE study (first 160 participants) plus 1,254 subjects from 6 global collaborators. Sample metadata almost always included a de-identified subject ID, COVID-19 status, age in years and sex. Where available, HLA class I and class II types were obtained from metadata supplied by the sample provider rather than from assay-based typing.

TCRbeta CDR3 regions were amplified from genomic DNA using the immunoSEQ Assay, a bias-controlled multiplex PCR. From the authors' description of their analysis: Within the assay, amplification of reference gene primers was used to estimate how many nucleated cells each sample contained. To quantify the absolute abundance of each unique TCRbeta CDR3 rearrangement, sequence reads were collapsed and filtered. For each sample, productive Simpson clonality was calculated as the square root of Simpson's diversity index across productive rearrangements. TCRdb provides this immuneACCESS table in a form limited to in-frame rearrangements. Some clones are lacking; in checked studies, under half of them reflect an unresolved V gene, and why the rest are absent is not known. The DNA gave D and trimming, while V, J and clone size come from that table. For this sample there are approximately 70,000 clones; about 86% appear just once. The biggest ten clones account for about 4.3% of the sample.

Each collaborating institution followed its own protocols to collect whole blood in K2EDTA tubes. Collaborator samples were shipped for TCRbeta analysis as frozen whole blood, isolated PBMCs, or DNA extracted from either sample type. There are 11 amino acids in the CDR3, from cysteine to phenylalanine inclusive. CDR3 DNA only is kept here, 33 bases in frame from base 1. Trimmed from V: 6 bases; trimmed from J: 8 bases; junction bases lacking a gene match: 1. What the research found in general, with its limitations: Clinical and demographic metadata were provided uncurated, with the amount varying by source and participant.

The TCR comes from a woman aged 55-69 years with acute or convalescent COVID-19. Rearrangement joined TRBV12-3 or TRBV12-4 to TRBJ1-1, with 9 bases in between that match TRBD1. Sequencing input: peripheral blood. The DNA reads as follows: TGTGCCAGCAGCGACAGGGGGGAAGCTTTCTTT. It is translated as CASSDRGEAFF.